This T cell receptor (beta chain) was found in a study of T cells in Graves' hyperthyroidism and ophthalmopathy. Across the whole study: Peripheral blood draws took place at initial diagnosis, ahead of any treatment. Study-wide results and caveats: A model of 13 V-J pairs discriminated ophthalmopathy from stable hyperthyroidism. The model foresaw ophthalmopathy a median roughly 6 months prior to onset. Blood shared most expanded thyroid clonotypes above 0.001.

Authors of the study amplified TCR beta CDR3 regions from RNA transcripts. The primer set for the first-round RT-PCR of the TCR CDR3 was HTBI. TCRdb reprocessed the multiplex PCR reads with MiXCR, giving one entry per CDR3 protein. The sample yields a few hundred thousand distinct CDR3 sequences, roughly 15% seen once. The table lists this clonotype with many counts. Antigen specificity is unknown. The junction had 4 bases not matched to a gene; V was cut back by 3 bases and J by 1 base. The CDR3 is 16 amino acids. CDR1 and CDR2 (germline): SGHRS, YFSETQ. The receptor was isolated from a woman aged 60-70 years with Graves' ophthalmopathy. V usage is TRBV5-1 and J usage is TRBJ2-6; 7 positions match TRBD1. The specimen was blood. The CDR3 reads CASSWDSGSGANVLTF. The CDR3 coding sequence is TGCGCCAGCAGCTGGGACAGTGGGTCTGGGGCCAACGTCCTGACTTTC. The full variable domain, rest sourced from reference TRBV5-1 and TRBJ2-6, is KAGVTQTPRYLIKTRGQQVTLSCSPISGHRSVSWYQQTPGQGLQFLFEYFSETQRNKGNFPGRFSGRQFSNSRSEMNVSTLELGDSALYLCASSWDSGSGANVLTFGAGSRLTVL.